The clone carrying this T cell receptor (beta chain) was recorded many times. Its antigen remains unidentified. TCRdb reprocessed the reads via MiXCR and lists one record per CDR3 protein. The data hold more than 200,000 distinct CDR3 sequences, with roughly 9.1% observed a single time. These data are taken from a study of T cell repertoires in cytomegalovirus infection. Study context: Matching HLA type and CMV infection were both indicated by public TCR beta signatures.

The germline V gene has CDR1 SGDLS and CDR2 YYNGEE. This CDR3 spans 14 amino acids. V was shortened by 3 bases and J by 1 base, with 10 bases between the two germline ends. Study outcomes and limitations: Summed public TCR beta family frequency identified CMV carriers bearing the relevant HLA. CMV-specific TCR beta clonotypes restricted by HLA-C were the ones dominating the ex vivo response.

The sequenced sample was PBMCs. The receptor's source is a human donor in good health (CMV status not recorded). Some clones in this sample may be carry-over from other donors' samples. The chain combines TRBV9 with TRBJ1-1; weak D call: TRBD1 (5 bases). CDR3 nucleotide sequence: TGTGCCAGCAGCGCCTTCGGACAGAACACTGAAGCTTTCTTT. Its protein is CASSAFGQNTEAFF.